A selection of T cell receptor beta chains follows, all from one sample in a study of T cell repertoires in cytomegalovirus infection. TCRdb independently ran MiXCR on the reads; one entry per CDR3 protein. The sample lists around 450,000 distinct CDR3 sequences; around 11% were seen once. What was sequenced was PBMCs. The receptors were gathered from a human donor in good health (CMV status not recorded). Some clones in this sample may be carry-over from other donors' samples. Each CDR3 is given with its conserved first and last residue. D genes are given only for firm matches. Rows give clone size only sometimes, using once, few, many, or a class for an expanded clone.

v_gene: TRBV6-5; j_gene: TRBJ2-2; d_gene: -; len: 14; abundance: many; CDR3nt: TGTGCCAGCAGTTACCGGCGGCAGTTCGTCGAGCTGTTTTTT; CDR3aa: CASSYRRQFVELFF
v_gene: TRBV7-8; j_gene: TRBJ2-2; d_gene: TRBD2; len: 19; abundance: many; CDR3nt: TGTGCCAGCAGCCTAATTGGACTAGCGGGGGGGCATTACACCGGGGAGCTGTTTTTT; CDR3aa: CASSLIGLAGGHYTGELFF
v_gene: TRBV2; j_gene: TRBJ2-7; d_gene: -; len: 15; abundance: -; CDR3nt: TGTGCCAGCAGTTATCAGCCGGGGGTGACTGGGGAGCAGTACTTC; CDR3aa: CASSYQPGVTGEQYF
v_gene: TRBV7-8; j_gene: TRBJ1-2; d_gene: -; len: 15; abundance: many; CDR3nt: TGTGCCAGCGCCCCGGGGGGGCTGAAGAGCTATGGCTACACCTTC; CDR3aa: CASAPGGLKSYGYTF
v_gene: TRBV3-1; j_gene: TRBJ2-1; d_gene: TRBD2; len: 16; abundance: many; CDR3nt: TGTGCCAGCAGCTTCCCCGGGAGGGCCGGCGGGGGTGAGCAGTTCTTC; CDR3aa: CASSFPGRAGGGEQFF
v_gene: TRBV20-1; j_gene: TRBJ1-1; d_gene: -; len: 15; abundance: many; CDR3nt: TGCAGTGCTAGGATATCCGGACTAAAGAACACTGAAGCTTTCTTT; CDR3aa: CSARISGLKNTEAFF
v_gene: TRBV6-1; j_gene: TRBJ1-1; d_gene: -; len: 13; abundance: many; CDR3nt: TGTGCCAGCAGTTACCAGGGAAGGACTGAAGCTTTCTTT; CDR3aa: CASSYQGRTEAFF
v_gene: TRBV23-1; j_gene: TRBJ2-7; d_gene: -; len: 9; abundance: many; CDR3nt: TGCGCCAGCAGTCAATCTGAGTACTTC; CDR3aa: CASSQSEYF
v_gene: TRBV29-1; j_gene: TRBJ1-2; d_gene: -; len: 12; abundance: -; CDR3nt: TGCAGCGTTGTTTTAATGGGAAGAGGCTACACCTTC; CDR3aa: CSVVLMGRGYTF
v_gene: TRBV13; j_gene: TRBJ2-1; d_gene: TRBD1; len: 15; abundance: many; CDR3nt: TGTGCCAGCAGCTCCGACAGGGGGCTAGTCAATGAGCAGTTCTTC; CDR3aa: CASSSDRGLVNEQFF
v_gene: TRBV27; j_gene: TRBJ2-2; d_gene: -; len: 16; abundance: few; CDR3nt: TGTGCCAGCAGTTCATCGGGACCAGGGATCACCGGGGAGCTGTTTTTT; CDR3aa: CASSSSGPGITGELFF
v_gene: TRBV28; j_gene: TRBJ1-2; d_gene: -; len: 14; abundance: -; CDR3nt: TGTGCCAGCAGTTTATCGGGGGGGCGCGGAGGCTACACCTTC; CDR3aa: CASSLSGGRGGYTF
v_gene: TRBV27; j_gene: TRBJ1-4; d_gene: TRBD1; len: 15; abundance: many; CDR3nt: TGTGCCAGCAGTATCCAGGGGGCAGCTAATGAAAAACTGTTTTTT; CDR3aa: CASSIQGAANEKLFF
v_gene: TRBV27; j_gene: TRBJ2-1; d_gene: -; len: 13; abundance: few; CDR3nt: TGTGCCAGCAGCCTTAGGAGGCCAGTTGAGCAGTTCTTC; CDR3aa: CASSLRRPVEQFF
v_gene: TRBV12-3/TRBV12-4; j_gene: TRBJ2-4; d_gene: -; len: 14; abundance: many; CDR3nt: TGTGCCAGCAGTTCCCCCCAGGTCAAAAACATTCAGTACTTC; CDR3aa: CASSSPQVKNIQYF
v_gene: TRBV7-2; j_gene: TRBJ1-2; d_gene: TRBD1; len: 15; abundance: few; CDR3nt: TGTGCCAGCAACCGAAACAGGGGGACCTTCGGGGGCTACACCTTC; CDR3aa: CASNRNRGTFGGYTF
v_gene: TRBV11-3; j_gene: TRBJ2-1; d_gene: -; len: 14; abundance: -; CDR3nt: TGTGCCAGCAGCTTAGGTCTCAGGGGCAATGAGCAGTTCTTC; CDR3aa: CASSLGLRGNEQFF
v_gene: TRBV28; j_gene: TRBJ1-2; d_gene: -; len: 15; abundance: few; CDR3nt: TGTGCCAGCAGTTTATCAGCGAGAACTGACTATGGCTACACCTTC; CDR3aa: CASSLSARTDYGYTF
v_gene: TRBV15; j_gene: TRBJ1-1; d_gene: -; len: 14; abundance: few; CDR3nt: TGTGCCACCAGCAGAGTTAGGGGGAACACTGAAGCTTTCTTT; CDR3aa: CATSRVRGNTEAFF
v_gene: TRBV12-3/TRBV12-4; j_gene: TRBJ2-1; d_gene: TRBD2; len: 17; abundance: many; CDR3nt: TGTGCCAGCAGTCCTGACCTGACTAGCGGGAGAGTAGGAGAGCAGTTCTTC; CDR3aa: CASSPDLTSGRVGEQFF
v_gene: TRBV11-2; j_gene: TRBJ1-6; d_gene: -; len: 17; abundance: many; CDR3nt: TGTGCCAGCAGCTCCATGAGAACAGGGTTAAGGGATTCACCCCTCCACTTT; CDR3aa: CASSSMRTGLRDSPLHF
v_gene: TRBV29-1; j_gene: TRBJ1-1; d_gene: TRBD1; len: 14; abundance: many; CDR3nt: TGCAGCGTTGAATCAGGACAGGGGCACACTGAAGCTTTCTTT; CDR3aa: CSVESGQGHTEAFF
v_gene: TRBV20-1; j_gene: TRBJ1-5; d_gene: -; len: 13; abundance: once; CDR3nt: TGCAGTGCTAAGACAGTGCTCAATCAGCCCCAGCATTTT; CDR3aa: CSAKTVLNQPQHF
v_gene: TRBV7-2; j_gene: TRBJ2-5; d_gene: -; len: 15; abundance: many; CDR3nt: TGTGCCAGCAGCTTAGTGGTCTACAGTCAAGAGACCCAGTACTTC; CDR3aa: CASSLVVYSQETQYF
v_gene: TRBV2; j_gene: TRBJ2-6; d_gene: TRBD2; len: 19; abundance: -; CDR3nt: TGTGCCAGCAGTGAAGGTAGCGGGAGGGCGATCTCTGGGGCCAACGTCCTGACTTTC; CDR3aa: CASSEGSGRAISGANVLTF